One sample yielded the 20 T cell receptor beta chains listed below, sequenced in a study of T cells in Graves' hyperthyroidism and ophthalmopathy. Regions amplified from RNA transcripts were the TCR beta CDR3 regions. The TCR CDR3 first-round RT-PCR relied on the HTBI primer set. TCRdb itself ran the multiplex PCR reads through MiXCR, one entry per CDR3 protein. The table records about 540,000 distinct CDR3 sequences, approximately 44% of them present only once. Sample: peripheral blood or thyroid tissue (not recorded which). All receptors derive from a woman aged 18-29 years with Graves' hyperthyroidism.

The V gene is TRBV20-1, the J gene TRBJ1-2; D uncertain. The CDR3 totals 13 residues. With 3 bases removed from V and 7 bases from J, the gap between germline ends came to 15 bases. CDR1 DFQATT and CDR2 SNEGSKA come from the germline V gene (reference sequence). This CDR3 is CSASQRSPGGYTF. CDR3 coding DNA: TGCAGTGCTAGTCAACGTAGTCCGGGTGGCTACACCTTC.

This chain links TRBV29-1 with TRBJ1-4; D possibly corresponds to TRBD1 (5 bases). Per germline, CDR1 SQVTM and CDR2 ANQGSEA. Trimming shortened V by 8 bases and J by 4 bases, and 11 bases separated the two germline ends. This CDR3 spans 12 amino acids. CDR3 DNA sequence: TGCAGCAGGACAAGTCGTAATGAAAAACTGTTTTTT. Translated, it gives CSRTSRNEKLFF.

Many counts were recorded for this clonotype. V gene TRBV7-9 combines with J gene TRBJ2-5; TRBD1 matches at 7 bases. CDR1 is SEHNR and CDR2 is FQNEAQ in the germline V gene (reference sequence). The V gene end was trimmed by 1 base and the J gene end by 2 bases; junction bases not matched to a gene: 4. CDR3 length equals 15 residues. This CDR3 is CASSLDDRAQETQYF. As DNA, the CDR3 is TGTGCCAGCAGCTTAGACGACAGGGCACAAGAGACCCAGTACTTC. Combining the CDR3 with reference TRBV7-9 and TRBJ2-5 gives the whole variable domain DTGVSQNPRHKITKRGQNVTFRCDPISEHNRLYWYRQTLGQGPEFLTYFQNEAQLEKSRLLSDRFSAERPKGSFSTLEIQRTEQGDSAMYLCASSLDDRAQETQYFGPGTRLLVL.

This chain uses TRBV29-1 with TRBJ2-5, with D perhaps matching TRBD1 or TRBD2 (6 bases each). Trimming took off 5 bases at V and 4 bases at J, with 11 bases between the two ends. Germline CDR1 is SQVTM and CDR2 is ANQGSEA. The CDR3 is 12 amino acids. DNA of the CDR3: TGCAGCGTTAGACAGGAGGGAGAGACCCAGTACTTC. It is translated as CSVRQEGETQYF.

As for this clonotype: The conserved closing phenylalanine or tryptophan is absent in this CDR3, likely reflecting a read error. The chain is built from TRBV7-9 and TRBJ2-7; D may correspond to TRBD1 or TRBD2 (6 bases each). V dropped 0 bases and J dropped 3 bases, with 9 bases sitting between them. Germline assignment: CDR1 SEHNR and CDR2 FQNEAQ (reference sequence). The length of the CDR3 is 14 residues. CDR3 nucleotide sequence: TGTGCCAGCAGCTTAGCGAGGGGGGACTACGAGCAGTACCTC. Amino acid sequence: CASSLARGDYEQYL.

The chain couples TRBV2 to TRBJ2-6; a possible D gene is TRBD1 (6 bases). V lost 8 bases, J lost 4 bases, and 9 bases lay in between. The CDR3 length is 13 residues. The V gene's germline CDR1 is SNHLY and CDR2 FYNNEI. Here the CDR3 DNA reads TGTGCCAGCTTTGGACAGGGGGCCAACGTCCTGACTTTC. Protein sequence: CASFGQGANVLTF.

The rearrangement joins TRBV7-8 to TRBJ1-1, with a tentative D call TRBD1 (5 bases). The V end was cut by 2 bases, the J end by 7 bases, with 17 bases between. Germline V gives CDR1 SGHVS, CDR2 FQNEAQ. This CDR3 has 15 residues. The CDR3 reads CASSLRGRWGFEAFF. As DNA, the CDR3 is TGTGCCAGCAGCTTACGAGGCAGGTGGGGCTTTGAAGCTTTCTTT.

This clonotype was detected a few times. This chain links TRBV2 with TRBJ2-3, with TRBD2 identical over 11 bases. The ends lost 8 bases at V and 5 bases at J; junction bases unmatched: 6. The germline V gene encodes CDR1 SNHLY and CDR2 FYNNEI. This CDR3 has 14 amino acids. Here the CDR3 reads CASVLAGGLDTQYF. The CDR3 region has the DNA TGTGCCAGCGTTTTAGCGGGAGGGCTAGATACGCAGTATTTT.

This clonotype appeared many times. The chain combines TRBV20-1 with TRBJ1-5; tentative D call: TRBD1 (5 bases). CDR1 and CDR2 (germline): DFQATT, SNEGSKA (reference sequence). The CDR3 has 12 residues. Trimming cost V 1 base and J 9 bases, with 10 bases left between them. The DNA for the CDR3 is TGCAGTGCTAGAGGGGGGTTCGGGCCCCAGCATTTT. The encoded protein is CSARGGFGPQHF.

The chain carries TRBV12-3 or TRBV12-4 and TRBJ2-3; the D is unclear. The CDR3 covers 12 residues. Between the trimmed V and J ends, which lost 7 bases and 1 base, there was a span of 6 bases. Written as DNA, the CDR3 is TGTGCCAGCAAGGCGCGCACAGATACGCAGTATTTT. Residues: CASKARTDTQYF.

This clonotype was seen repeatedly, ten times or more. The chain carries TRBV7-9 and TRBJ1-5; D gene uncertain. CDR1 and CDR2 from the germline V gene are SEHNR and FQNEAQ (reference sequence). The CDR3 totals 14 residues. Trimming cost V 1 base and J 0 bases, with 4 bases left between them. CDR3 sequence reads: CASSLGYSNQPQHF. CDR3 nucleotide sequence: TGTGCCAGCAGCTTAGGATATAGCAATCAGCCCCAGCATTTT.

This chain joins TRBV12-3 or TRBV12-4 and TRBJ1-5; D is unclear. The CDR3 loop spans 14 amino acids. V was clipped by 1 base and J by 11 bases, with 15 bases between them. DNA of the CDR3: TGTGCCAGCAGTTTAGAGGTAGTCAAAGAGACCCAGCATTTT. Protein sequence: CASSLEVVKETQHF.

The rearrangement links TRBV29-1 to TRBJ1-1; D is ambiguous. This CDR3 has 12 residues. Trimming shortened V by 3 bases and J by 3 bases, and 8 bases separated the two germline ends. Germline values: CDR1 SQVTM, CDR2 ANQGSEA. CDR3: CSVEEGDTEAFF. DNA for the CDR3: TGCAGCGTTGAGGAGGGAGACACTGAAGCTTTCTTT.

Notes on this clonotype: A junction end diverges from the germline sequence, so it may reflect a read error. The V and J genes are TRBV24-1 and TRBJ2-7; 8 bases fit TRBD1. The CDR3 extends over 14 amino acids. Looked up from germline, CDR1 is KGHDR and CDR2 is SFDVKD. CDR3 nucleotide sequence: TGTGCCGCCAGCAGCTCAGGACAGGGTAACGAGCAGTACTTC. Translation: CAASSSGQGNEQYF.

Details on this clonotype: Its ends do not fully match the called genes, so a read error is possible. The CDR3 sequence: CAGSLNTGELFF. In DNA, the CDR3 is TGCGCCGGCAGCTTAAACACCGGGGAGCTGTTTTTT. The chain recombines TRBV5-1 with TRBJ2-2; unclear D gene. The germline V gene has CDR1 SGHRS and CDR2 YFSETQ. The CDR3 sequence is 12 residues long.

As to this clonotype: One end of the junction varies from germline; a read error may be responsible. The chain employs TRBV11-3 and TRBJ2-7; TRBD2 is a possible D gene (5 bases). The CDR3 runs to 12 residues. Germline loops: CDR1 SGHNT, CDR2 YENEEA. CDR3 sequence (DNA): TGTGCCATCAGCGATGGACTCGCCGAGCAGTACTTC. Encoded protein: CAISDGLAEQYF.

This clonotype was found a few times. This chain links TRBV18 with TRBJ2-5, with D unclear. The ends were cut back, 3 bases at V and 5 bases at J, with 10 bases in the middle. CDR1 KGHSH and CDR2 LQKENI come from the germline V gene. This CDR3 has 13 residues. The CDR3 DNA is TGTGCCAGCTCACCTACTGCTCTGGAGACCCAGTACTTC. It codes for CASSPTALETQYF.

In its sample, this clonotype was seen many times. The genes are TRBV5-1 and TRBJ2-7, with D perhaps assigned TRBD1 or TRBD2 (5 bases each). Looked up from germline, CDR1 is SGHRS and CDR2 is YFSETQ. CDR3 length: 14 amino acids. Trimming shortened V by 4 bases and J by 5 bases, and 16 bases separated the two germline ends. CDR3 in DNA: TGCGCCAGCAGCCCCGGGGCCCCAGTCCACGAGCAGTACTTC. Translation: CASSPGAPVHEQYF.

This clonotype is a singleton in its sample. V gene TRBV7-2 combines with J gene TRBJ2-7; no clear D gene. Germline V gene lookup returns CDR1 SGHTA and CDR2 FQGNSA. Trimming left V 2 bases short and J 7 bases short, with 12 bases between. This CDR3 contains 13 residues. CDR3 loop: CASSLQVHNEQYF. The CDR3 nucleotides are TGTGCCAGCAGCTTACAGGTACACAATGAGCAGTACTTC.

The V and J genes are TRBV10-3 and TRBJ2-7, with a weak D call TRBD1 (7 bases). V was trimmed by 3 bases and J by 7 bases, leaving 13 bases between them. The germline V gene encodes CDR1 ENHRY and CDR2 SYGVKD. The CDR3 extends over 13 amino acids. The CDR3 sequence: CAISEGGGLEQYF. The DNA for the CDR3 is TGTGCCATCAGTGAAGGAGGGGGCTTGGAGCAGTACTTC.